Sequencing of this TCR beta chain was carried out in a study of long-term antiretroviral therapy in people with HIV. This clone was counted once. The antigen is undetermined. The CDR3 runs to 19 residues. CDR1 and CDR2 from the germline V gene are SGHVS and FQNEAQ. J lost 0 bases, V lost 5 bases, and 16 bases had no gene match. Sequencing used immunoSEQ v3.0 at survey level. Here immunoSEQ multiplex PCR was the method, and the copy in TCRdb shows in-frame clones only, minus some. In the table there are roughly 19,000 clones, roughly 80% of which are singletons. Findings and limits, study-wide: Specimen acquisition occurred between the mid-2000s and the late 2010s, potentially under older ART regimens.

The sequence was collected from a woman between 18 and 30 years old with HIV. Sequencing used unsorted PBMCs, obtained 0.6 years after starting antiretroviral therapy. The rearrangement uses TRBV7-8 and TRBJ2-1; 7 bases are a match to TRBD2. CDR3 sequence: CASSKGATSPTRSYNEQFF. The CDR3, as DNA: TGTGCCAGCAGCAAAGGGGCGACTAGCCCAACTCGCTCCTACAATGAGCAGTTCTTC.